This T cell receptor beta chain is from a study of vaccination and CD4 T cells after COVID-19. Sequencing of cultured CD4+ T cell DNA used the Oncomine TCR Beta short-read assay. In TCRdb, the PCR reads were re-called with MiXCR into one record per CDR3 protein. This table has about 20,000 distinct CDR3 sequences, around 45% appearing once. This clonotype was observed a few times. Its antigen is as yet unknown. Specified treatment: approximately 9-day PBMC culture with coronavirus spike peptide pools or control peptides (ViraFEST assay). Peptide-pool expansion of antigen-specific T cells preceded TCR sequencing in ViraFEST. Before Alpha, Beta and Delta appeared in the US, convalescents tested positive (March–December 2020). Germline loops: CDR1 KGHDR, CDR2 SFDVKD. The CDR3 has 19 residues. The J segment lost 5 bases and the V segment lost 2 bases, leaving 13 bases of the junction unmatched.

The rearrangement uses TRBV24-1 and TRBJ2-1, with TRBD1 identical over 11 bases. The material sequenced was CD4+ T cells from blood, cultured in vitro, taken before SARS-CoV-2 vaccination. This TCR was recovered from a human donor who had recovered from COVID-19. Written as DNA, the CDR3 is TGTGCCACCAGTGATTCCCGTGGGGGGGGACAGGGGGTCCACAATGAGCAGTTCTTC. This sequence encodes CATSDSRGGGQGVHNEQFF.